This record covers a single TCR beta chain. What it binds is unknown. The data belong to a study of shared clonotypes between healthy human individuals. Points from the study as a whole: Estimated clonotype richness was generally higher in naive than memory subsets.

Terminally differentiated effector memory CD45RA+ cells were left out of the naive CD8 fraction, which was CD45RO-negative and positively selected for CCR7. The CDR3 extends over 15 amino acids. Germline V gives CDR1 SGHAT, CDR2 FQNNGV. The method was immunoSEQ multiplex PCR; TCRdb's version includes in-frame clones alone and lacks a portion of them. The table has roughly 1,800,000 clones, about 95% seen once. Sequencing was done on a sample of naive CD8+ T cells sorted from blood. The chain couples TRBV11-2 to TRBJ2-5; D possibly corresponds to TRBD2 (5 bases). The closer fit of TRBJ2-7 to the DNA end suggests the J call may be wrong. The clonotype originates from a young man in good health. The CDR3 sequence is CASSLDRSGIYEQYF. CDR3 DNA: TGTGCCAGCAGCTTAGATCGGTCGGGAATCTACGAGCAGTACTTC.